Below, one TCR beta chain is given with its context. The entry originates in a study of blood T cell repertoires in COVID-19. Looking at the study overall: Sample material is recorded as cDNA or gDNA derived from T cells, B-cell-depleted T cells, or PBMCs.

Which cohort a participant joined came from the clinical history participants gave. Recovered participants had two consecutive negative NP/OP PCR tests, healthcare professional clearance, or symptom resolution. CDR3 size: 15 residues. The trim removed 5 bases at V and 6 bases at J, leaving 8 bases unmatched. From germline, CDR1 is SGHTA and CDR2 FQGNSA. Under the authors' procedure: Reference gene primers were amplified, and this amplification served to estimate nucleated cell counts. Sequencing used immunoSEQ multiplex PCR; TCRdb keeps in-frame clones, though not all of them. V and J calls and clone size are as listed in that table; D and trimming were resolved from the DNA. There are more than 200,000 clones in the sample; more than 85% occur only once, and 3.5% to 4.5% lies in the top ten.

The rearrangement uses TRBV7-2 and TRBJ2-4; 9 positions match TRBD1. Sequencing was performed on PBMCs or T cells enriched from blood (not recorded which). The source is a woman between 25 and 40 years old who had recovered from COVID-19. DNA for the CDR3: TGTGCCAGCAGCCCCCGGACAGGGGAGGCAAACATTCAGTACTTC. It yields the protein CASSPRTGEANIQYF.